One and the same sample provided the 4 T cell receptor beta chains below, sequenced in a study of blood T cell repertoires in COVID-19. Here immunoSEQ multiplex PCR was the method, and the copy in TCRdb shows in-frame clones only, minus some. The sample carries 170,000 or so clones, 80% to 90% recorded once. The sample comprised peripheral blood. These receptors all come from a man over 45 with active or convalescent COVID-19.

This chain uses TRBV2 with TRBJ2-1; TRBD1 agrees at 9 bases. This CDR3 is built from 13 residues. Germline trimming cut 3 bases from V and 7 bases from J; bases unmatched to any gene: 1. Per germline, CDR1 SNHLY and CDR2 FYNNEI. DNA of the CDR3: TGTGCCAGCAGTGAGGGACAGGGAAATGAGCAGTTCTTC. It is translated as CASSEGQGNEQFF.

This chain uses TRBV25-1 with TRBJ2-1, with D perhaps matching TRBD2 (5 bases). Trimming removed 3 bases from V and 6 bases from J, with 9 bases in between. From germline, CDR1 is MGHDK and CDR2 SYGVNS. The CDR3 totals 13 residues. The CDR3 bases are TGTGCCAGCAGTGACACTAGACGCAATGAGCAGTTCTTC. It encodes CASSDTRRNEQFF.

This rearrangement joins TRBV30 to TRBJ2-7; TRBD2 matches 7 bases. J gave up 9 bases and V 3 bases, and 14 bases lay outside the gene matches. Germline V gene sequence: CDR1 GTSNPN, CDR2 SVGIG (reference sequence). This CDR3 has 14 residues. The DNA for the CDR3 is TGTGCCTGGAGCATGGGGGGAGGGCCTACGGGGCAGTACTTC. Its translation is CAWSMGGGPTGQYF.

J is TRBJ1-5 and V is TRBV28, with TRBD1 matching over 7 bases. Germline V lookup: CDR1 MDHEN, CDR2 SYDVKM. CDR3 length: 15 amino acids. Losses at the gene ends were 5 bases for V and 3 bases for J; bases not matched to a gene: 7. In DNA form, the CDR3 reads TGTGCCAGCAGTCGACAGGGATCACACAATCAGCCCCAGCATTTT. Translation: CASSRQGSHNQPQHF. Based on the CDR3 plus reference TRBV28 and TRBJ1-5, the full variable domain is DVKVTQSSRYLVKRTGEKVFLECVQDMDHENMFWYRQDPGLGLRLIYFSYDVKMKEKGDIPEGYSVSREKKERFSLILESASTNQTSMYLCASSRQGSHNQPQHFGDGTRLSIL.